This TCR beta chain was identified in a study of T cell responses to AZD1222 COVID-19 vaccine. Study-wide points: The number of AZD1222 recipients seropositive at baseline was only 5 to 7. Increased Spike-specific TCR breadth and depth were observed after two AZD1222 doses. Researchers took repertoire samples only after the peak T cell response had come.

Produced via immunoSEQ multiplex PCR; TCRdb's table is partial and in-frame only. The table records some 150,000 clones, roughly nine tenths of them present only once. V was cut by 2 bases and J by 0 bases, with 7 bases left in between. CDR1 and CDR2 (germline): SGHTA, FQGNSA. The CDR3 has 14 residues. A note on this clone: Its antigen is undetermined.

The material was peripheral blood, obtained on day 0 of AZD1222 vaccination. The V call is TRBV7-2, the J call TRBJ1-2; D is ambiguous. The sequence derives from an adult in good health. The CDR3 DNA reads as TGTGCCAGCAGCTTATGGAGCACTAACTATGGCTACACCTTC. Translation gives CASSLWSTNYGYTF.